This passage covers 17 T cell receptor beta chains from one sample sequenced in a study of blood T cell repertoires in COVID-19. Clones were sequenced by immunoSEQ multiplex PCR, and TCRdb holds only the in-frame ones, with some missing. The data contain fewer than 350,000 clones, approximately 91% of them seen just once; the ten biggest clones take up about 2.3%. Sequenced material: PBMCs or T cells enriched from blood (not recorded which). These receptors were taken from a middle-aged woman with acute COVID-19.

The gene calls are TRBV7-9 and TRBJ1-1; 8 nucleotides line up with TRBD1. The junction had 3 bases not matched to a gene; V was cut back by 6 bases and J by 0 bases. The CDR3 extends over 14 amino acids. The V gene's germline CDR1 is SEHNR and CDR2 FQNEAQ (reference sequence). The chain's CDR3 is CASSKTGVNTEAFF. The CDR3 DNA is TGTGCCAGCAGTAAGACAGGGGTGAACACTGAAGCTTTCTTT.

The chain is built from TRBV5-5 and TRBJ1-4; 7 nucleotides agree with TRBD1. Germline V gene lookup returns CDR1 SGHKS and CDR2 YYEKEE (reference sequence). This CDR3 is built from 16 residues. The V and J ends lost 0 bases and 7 bases, in that order; junction bases with no gene match: 9. CDR3 sequence reads: CASSLAVSTGFEKLFF. In nucleotides, the CDR3 is TGTGCCAGCAGCTTGGCCGTCTCGACAGGGTTTGAAAAACTGTTTTTT.

The chain links TRBV7-6 to TRBJ2-5; tentatively, D is TRBD2 (5 bases). V was pared by 2 bases and J by 1 base, with 8 bases between. The CDR3 sequence is 14 residues long. Germline lookup yields CDR1 SGHVS and CDR2 FNYEAQ. CDR3 region: CASSLRGSQETQYF. For the CDR3, the DNA is TGTGCCAGCAGCTTACGGGGTTCCCAAGAGACCCAGTACTTC.

The chain couples TRBV11-2 to TRBJ2-3; maybe TRBD2 (7 bases). Per the germline V gene, CDR1 is SGHAT and CDR2 is FQNNGV. V dropped 2 bases and J dropped 2 bases, with 17 bases sitting between them. CDR3 length: 17 residues. CDR3 DNA: TGTGCCAGCAGCTTATGGGGCAGGGGAGGGCTCACAGATACGCAGTATTTT. It is translated as CASSLWGRGGLTDTQYF. Full variable domain (rest looked up from reference TRBV11-2 and TRBJ2-3): EAGVAQSPRYKIIEKRQSVAFWCNPISGHATLYWYQQILGQGPKLLIQFQNNGVVDDSQLPKDRFSAERLKGVDSTLKIQPAKLEDSAVYLCASSLWGRGGLTDTQYFGPGTRLTVL.

This rearrangement joins TRBV2 to TRBJ2-1; D uncertain. The germline V gene has CDR1 SNHLY and CDR2 FYNNEI. The CDR3 sequence is 14 residues long. V was pared by 7 bases and J by 1 base, with 11 bases between. The CDR3 sequence: CASIGYVSYNEQFF. The CDR3 DNA is TGTGCCAGCATCGGTTATGTTTCCTACAATGAGCAGTTCTTC.

The gene calls are TRBV18 and TRBJ1-1; TRBD1 matches at 7 bases. The V and J ends lost 3 bases and 4 bases, in that order; junction bases with no gene match: 5. Germline V gene lookup returns CDR1 KGHSH and CDR2 LQKENI. This CDR3 has 14 amino acids. In nucleotides, the CDR3 is TGTGCCAGCTCACCCAGCGCAGGGGGCACTGAAGCTTTCTTT. Translated: CASSPSAGGTEAFF.

The J gene is TRBJ2-7, the V gene TRBV11-3, with 12 nucleotides matching TRBD2. The CDR3 covers 16 residues. V lost 5 bases, J lost 4 bases, and 9 bases stayed unmatched. Germline-derived CDR1 and CDR2 are SGHNT and YENEEA. The CDR3 coding sequence is TGTGCCAGCAGCCCCAAGACTAGCGGGAGAAATTACGAGCAGTACTTC. Its translation: CASSPKTSGRNYEQYF.

This clone came up once. The chain combines TRBV15 with TRBJ1-4, with D perhaps TRBD1 (6 bases). Deletions cut 1 base from V and 8 bases from J, with 14 bases between. Germline values: CDR1 LNHNV, CDR2 YYDKDF (reference sequence). The CDR3 extends over 15 amino acids. The CDR3 sequence is CATSRANRVREKLFF. The CDR3 DNA sequence: TGTGCCACCAGCAGAGCAAACAGGGTACGCGAAAAACTGTTTTTT.

The chain joins TRBV6-5 to TRBJ1-1; D is undetermined. The CDR3 has 14 residues. Trimming removed 6 bases at V and 5 bases at J, with 16 bases between. Germline V lookup: CDR1 MNHEY, CDR2 SVGAGI. DNA of the CDR3: TGTGCCAGCAGATCTGATTCGGGAAGAACTGAAGCTTTCTTT. Translating gives CASRSDSGRTEAFF.

Worth noting for this clone: Additional DNA sequences in this sample encode the identical CDR3. The gene calls are TRBV4-3 and TRBJ2-5, with 8 bases that match TRBD2. V gave up 1 base and J gave up 5 bases; unmatched junction bases: 3. This CDR3 contains 14 residues. The germline CDR1 and CDR2 sequences are LGHNA and YSLEER. CDR3 nucleotide sequence: TGCGCCAGCAGCCAAGGAGGCGGGAGGGAGACCCAGTACTTC. Translation: CASSQGGGRETQYF.

The chain joins TRBV7-8 to TRBJ2-7; no firm D call. CDR1 is SGHVS, CDR2 FQNEAQ, per germline. V was pared by 1 base and J by 6 bases, with 4 bases between. This CDR3 spans 11 amino acids. The CDR3 here is CASSLGREQYF. DNA of the CDR3: TGTGCCAGCAGCTTAGGTCGCGAGCAGTACTTC.

The chain joins TRBV28 to TRBJ1-2; D uncertain. The CDR3 is made up of 13 amino acids. Germline assignment: CDR1 MDHEN and CDR2 SYDVKM. Trimming removed 3 bases from V and 2 bases from J, with 7 bases in between. DNA for the CDR3: TGTGCCAGCAGTTTTTCTGCGAACTATGGCTACACCTTC. It codes for CASSFSANYGYTF.

This clone was seen a single time. The chain joins TRBV4-1 to TRBJ2-3, with TRBD2 matching 8 bases. The CDR3 spans 15 residues. CDR1 is MGHRA, CDR2 YSYEKL, per germline. V lost 0 bases to trimming and J lost 8 bases; unmatched junction nucleotides: 7. The CDR3 bases are TGCGCCAGCAGCCAAGAGGCACGGGGGGGCCCTACGCAGTATTTT. It yields the protein CASSQEARGGPTQYF.

This rearrangement joins TRBV5-4 to TRBJ2-3; 8 nucleotides match TRBD2. The length of the CDR3 is 18 residues. V was clipped by 5 bases and J by 5 bases; unmatched bases: 19. Germline CDR1 is SGHNT and CDR2 is YYREEE (reference sequence). The CDR3 DNA follows: TGTGCCAGCAGTAAATTTAGCCGCCGGGGGGGCGCAGGAGATACGCAGTATTTT. Translation: CASSKFSRRGGAGDTQYF.

The chain combines TRBV28 with TRBJ1-2; possibly TRBD1 for D (5 bases). Germline-derived CDR1 and CDR2 are MDHEN and SYDVKM. The CDR3 loop spans 15 amino acids. Trimming pared 4 bases from V and 0 bases from J, leaving 12 bases between. CDR3 nucleotide sequence: TGTGCCAGCAGTTCCCTTAGGACACCTAACTATGGCTACACCTTC. It is translated as CASSSLRTPNYGYTF.

V usage is TRBV6-5 and J usage is TRBJ2-2, with D uncertain. The CDR3 sequence is 14 residues long. The V end lost 5 bases, the J end lost 0 bases, and 7 bases lay between the germline ends. Germline values: CDR1 MNHEY, CDR2 SVGAGI. This CDR3 reads CASSPIANTGELFF. The CDR3 DNA sequence: TGTGCCAGCAGTCCTATAGCGAACACCGGGGAGCTGTTTTTT.

V and J are TRBV13 and TRBJ1-6; the D is unclear. The V gene's germline CDR1 is PRHDT and CDR2 FYEKMQ (reference sequence). The CDR3 is made up of 14 amino acids. The V gene lost 8 bases and the J gene lost 0 bases, with 8 bases spanning the gap. In DNA form, the CDR3 reads TGTGCCAGCGTCCCCCACTCCTATAATTCACCCCTCCACTTT. It specifies CASVPHSYNSPLHF.